Listed here is a single T cell receptor beta chain. Its specificity is unknown. The data are from a study of T-cell reconstitution after alpha-beta-depleted transplantation in children. V dropped 0 bases and J dropped 0; count of bases not matched to a gene: 19. Germline V gives CDR1 KGHSY, CDR2 FQNENV. CDR3 length: 22 amino acids. Study-level results: A year had passed since transplant, and T-cell counts and diversity by then came mostly from newly produced T cells. Reportedly, alpha-beta T cells present about two months post-transplant originated from several hundred expanded clones of graft origin.

Researchers prepared the TCRbeta library using unique molecular identifiers, the study reports. TCRdb processed the PCR reads anew with MiXCR; each CDR3 protein has one entry. The table shows 85,000 to 120,000 distinct CDR3 sequences, with roughly 6% occurring only once. This sample comprised PBMCs, mostly from graft donor cells, obtained 60 days after TCRalphabeta/CD19-depleted stem cell transplant. The gene calls are TRBV16 and TRBJ2-4; TRBD2 agrees at 8 bases. The sequence came from a female patient between 2 and 15 years old who had a stem cell transplant for Fanconi anemia, so the T cells may come from the graft donor. CDR3 residues: CASSQSSRGLVGRDLAKNIQYF. The CDR3 DNA reads TGTGCCAGCAGCCAATCCTCCAGGGGACTAGTGGGAAGGGACCTAGCCAAAAACATTCAGTACTTC.